This T cell receptor (beta chain) was identified during a study of shared clonotypes between healthy human individuals. Some clones are missing from TCRdb's copy, which holds only in-frame ones; the method was immunoSEQ multiplex PCR. In the table there are approximately 2,300,000 clones, less than 95% of which are singletons. The CDR3 runs to 19 residues. This receptor was obtained from a man aged 18 to 29 in good health. Some clones in this sample may be carry-over from other donors' samples. V and J are TRBV21-1 and TRBJ2-7; the table assigns TRBD2, which was not confirmed against the DNA. TRBV21-1 is recorded as a pseudogene. Sequencing used naive CD4+ T cells from PBMCs. The subset: CD45RA+ positively selected. The CDR3 sequence: CASSKAGGSGSLSPYEQYF. In nucleotides, the CDR3 is TGTGCCAGCAGCAAAGCGGGGGGTAGCGGGAGTCTGTCCCCCTACGAGCAGTACTTC.